This T cell receptor (beta chain) was recorded in a study of cytomegalovirus exposure and HLA in healthy donors. About the study: The roughly 110 validation repertoires were reported in a later analysis to have been generated on the same platform as the approximately 700 first-cohort repertoires. Overall study results and limits: Most TCR sequences showed up rarely, but some public TCRs showed up in many donors.

J lost 7 bases, V lost 4 bases, and 9 bases had no gene match. The CDR3 length is 15 residues. Germline V CDR1 and CDR2: SGHNT, YENEEA. Notes on this clone: The antigen is unknown.

Data came from immunoSEQ multiplex PCR; TCRdb stores just in-frame clones and leaves some out. The top ten clones hold roughly 2% of a sample with around 130,000 clones, around 85% of them seen once. The V call is TRBV11-3, the J call TRBJ1-4; 7 nucleotides match TRBD1. The receptor was derived from a woman aged 25-40 years in good health and CMV-seronegative. The sample was PBMCs. The CDR3 nucleotides are TGTGCCAGCAGCTCCACGACAGGGATGGCTGAAAAACTGTTTTTT. This encodes CASSSTTGMAEKLFF.